This T cell receptor (beta chain) was identified in a study of blood T cell repertoires in COVID-19. This CDR3 region has 14 residues. Trimming left V 1 base short and J 10 bases short, with 11 bases between. Germline V gene sequence: CDR1 LGHDT, CDR2 YNNKEL (reference sequence). Patients from Seattle were sampled longitudinally, starting during active infection. Clones were read by immunoSEQ multiplex PCR, and TCRdb kept only the in-frame ones, dropping some. Among fewer than 200,000 clones listed, roughly 79% were seen once. The V and J genes are TRBV3-1 (or the pseudogene TRBV3-2) and TRBJ1-6; no definite D call. Material: peripheral blood. This TCR derives from a woman aged 40 to 50 with COVID-19, enrolled during active disease. The CDR3 DNA sequence: TGTGCCAGCAGCCAAGGCCGCCGAGGCTCACCCCTCCACTTT. Amino acids: CASSQGRRGSPLHF.